The clone carrying this T cell receptor beta chain is medium-sized within its sample. Its antigen is undetermined. Since the library was made to target alpha chains, this beta chain is a stray read and its abundance is not meaningful. Germline-derived CDR1 and CDR2 are GTSNPN and SVGIG (reference sequence). Trimming took 2 bases from V and 0 from J, leaving 17 bases between them. CDR3 length: 17 residues. This entry is derived from a study of spatial heterogeneity in lung cancer. Study-wide results and caveats: How many expanded intratumoral alpha and beta TCRs were present tracked the tumor mutation count, which was a count of nonsynonymous mutations.

Specified time point: sample taken at primary tumor resection. MiXCR, run by TCRdb on the 5' RACE reads, gives a single entry per CDR3 protein. The sample contains several thousand distinct CDR3 sequences, 8% to 10% of which appear only once. The rearrangement uses TRBV30 and TRBJ1-5; TRBD1 is a possible D gene (6 bases). The source is a male donor with early-stage non-small cell lung cancer. Sequenced material: lung tumor tissue, taken at surgery. CDR3 sequence: CAWSSARGPYSNQPQHF. CDR3 DNA: TGTGCCTGGAGTTCCGCCAGGGGCCCTTATAGCAATCAGCCCCAGCATTTT.